This T cell receptor beta chain is drawn from a study of beta chain features in type 1 diabetes. After removal of 4 bases from V and 5 bases from J, the junction contained 5 bases not matched to a gene. The length of the CDR3 is 15 residues. Germline CDR1 SGHNT, CDR2 YYREEE (reference sequence). General study points: TCRB CDR3s from Type 1 diabetes patients were moderately but significantly shorter in all four CD4+ subsets.

As to this clone: Antigen: not known.

The authors reverse transcribed all of the isolated RNA, so sequencing captured expressed TCRB transcripts. The average read count of naive, central memory and regulatory T cell samples was approximately 4 million. Here immunoSEQ multiplex PCR was the method, and the copy in TCRdb shows in-frame clones only, minus some. Among 430,000 or so clones, roughly 10% were seen once, and the ten largest hold 0.035% to 0.05%. The chain recombines TRBV5-4 with TRBJ2-2; 10 bases are shared with TRBD1. The receptor was isolated from a woman between 18 and 29 years old in good health. The sample was naive CD4+ T cells from blood. The CDR3 loop is CASSIRQGATGELFF. The CDR3, as DNA: TGTGCCAGCAGCATCAGACAGGGGGCGACCGGGGAGCTGTTTTTT.